This TCR beta chain came from a study of control samples from healthy donors and cancer patients. Generated by immunoSEQ multiplex PCR, the TCRdb table keeps only in-frame clones and is missing some. In the table there are about 73,000 clones, 89% of which are singletons. This CDR3 has 15 residues. Trimming cost V 4 bases and J 8 bases; bases outside gene matches: 12. Germline-derived CDR1 and CDR2 are SEHNR and FQNEAQ (reference sequence). The receptor was derived from a man aged 60 to 69 with lung cancer. The chain employs TRBV7-9 and TRBJ1-2; 8 nucleotides agree with TRBD1. The specimen sequenced was PBMCs. The CDR3 spells CASSSDRQGRAGYTF. CDR3 nucleotide sequence: TGTGCCAGCAGCTCGGACCGACAGGGGCGAGCGGGCTACACCTTC.